Listed below are T cell receptor beta chains from one sample, sequenced in a study of CD8+CD57+ T cells in acquired aplastic anemia. TCRdb processed the reads anew with MiXCR; each CDR3 protein has one entry. The sample yields hundreds of thousands of distinct CDR3 sequences, approximately 70% seen once. Sequencing input: sorted CD4+, CD8+, or CD8+CD57+ T cells (not recorded which) from PBMCs. All receptors derive from a human donor in good health, serving as a control. Both conserved end residues are part of each CDR3. A D gene is named only where the DNA matches it firmly. Rows may omit the clone size; those that give it use once, few, many or a size class.

v_gene	abundance	d_gene	j_gene	CDR3aa	CDR3nt
TRBV7-2	-	-	TRBJ1-2	CASSLPHNCGYTF	TGTGCCAGCAGCTTACCTCATAACTGTGGCTACACCTTC
TRBV30	many	TRBD1	TRBJ2-1	CAWSWDRTMNEQFF	TGTGCCTGGAGTTGGGACAGGACAATGAATGAGCAGTTCTTC
TRBV9	once	-	TRBJ2-7	CASSGGPQQETHF	TGTGCCAGCAGCGGGGGACCACAACAAGAGACCCACTTC
TRBV5-6	-	-	TRBJ1-2	CASSLVAEGYGYTF	TGTGCCAGCAGCTTGGTGGCAGAGGGCTATGGCTACACCTTC
TRBV5-1	-	-	TRBJ1-6	CASSLERAQPPLHF	TGTGCCAGCAGCTTAGAACGGGCTCAGCCACCCCTCCACTTT
TRBV11-2	many	TRBD1	TRBJ2-7	CASSTRGTGASEQYF	TGTGCCAGCAGCACACGCGGGACAGGGGCGTCCGAGCAGTACTTC
TRBV6-5	many	TRBD1	TRBJ2-1	CASSSGPGGEQFF	TGTGCCAGCAGTTCAGGACCAGGGGGTGAGCAGTTCTTC
TRBV9	-	-	TRBJ1-1	CASSQVPAEAFFAFF	TGTGCCAGCAGCCAAGTCCCGGCTGAGGCTTTCTTTGCTTTCTTT
TRBV5-1	many	TRBD1	TRBJ2-3	CASSLASDRANTDTQYF	TGCGCCAGCAGCTTGGCCTCCGACAGGGCGAACACAGATACGCAGTATTTT
TRBV6-2/TRBV6-3	once	-	TRBJ2-7	CAISTTTQIYEQYF	TGTGCCATCAGTACCACGACCCAGATCTACGAGCAGTACTTC
TRBV9	-	-	TRBJ2-1	CASSVSGLVYQQYEQFF	TGTGCCAGCAGCGTATCGGGACTGGTCTACCAGCAGTATGAGCAGTTCTTC
TRBV5-6	many	TRBD1	TRBJ1-2	CASSREQGGYGYTF	TGTGCCAGCAGCCGCGAACAGGGGGGGTATGGCTACACCTTC
TRBV6-6	many	TRBD1	TRBJ1-3	CASSYGLNRGSGNTIYF	TGTGCCAGCAGTTACGGGCTAAACAGGGGATCAGGAAACACCATATATTTT
TRBV5-1	-	-	TRBJ2-7	CASSFTAGGPQYF	TGCGCCAGCAGCTTTACGGCAGGTGGCCCGCAGTACTTC
TRBV9	-	TRBD1	TRBJ1-1	CASSVGGQGMNTEAFF	TGTGCCAGCAGCGTGGGGGGACAGGGTATGAACACTGAAGCTTTCTTT
TRBV9	-	TRBD1	TRBJ2-7	CASSIRQGTYDEYF	TGTGCCAGTAGTATCCGACAGGGAACCTACGATGAGTACTTC
TRBV2	many	TRBD1	TRBJ2-7	CASSGGQGAHEQYF	TGTGCCAGCTCCGGCGGGCAGGGGGCGCATGAGCAGTACTTC
TRBV7-2	-	-	TRBJ2-5	CASSFPGEAETQYF	TGTGCCAGCAGTTTCCCCGGCGAGGCAGAGACCCAGTACTTC
TRBV7-2	-	-	TRBJ2-5	CASSWASSGKGTQYF	TGTGCCAGCAGCTGGGCGAGTAGCGGCAAAGGGACCCAGTACTTC
TRBV5-5	many	-	TRBJ2-1	CASSLGQGGDEQFF	TGTGCCAGCAGCTTGGGACAGGGAGGTGATGAGCAGTTCTTC
TRBV7-2	-	-	TRBJ1-5	CASSLGGMNTQASF	TGTGCCAGCAGCCTCGGGGGAATGAACACGCAAGCTAGTTTT
TRBV5-4	-	TRBD1	TRBJ2-3	CASRRTGNTQYF	TGTGCCAGCAGAAGGACAGGGAATACGCAGTATTTT
TRBV2	-	-	TRBJ1-2	CASSEGQLTYGYTF	TGTGCCAGCAGTGAAGGGCAGCTGACCTATGGCTACACCTTC
TRBV3-1	many	-	TRBJ2-2	CASSRDSLGELFF	TGTGCCAGCAGCCGAGACAGCCTGGGGGAGCTGTTTTTT
TRBV9	-	-	TRBJ1-3	CASSVGVKGLRSGNTIYF	TGTGCCAGCAGCGTAGGGGTGAAAGGCCTCAGATCCGGAAACACCATATATTTT
TRBV12-3/TRBV12-4	-	TRBD1	TRBJ2-3	CASSWDRGSTDTQYF	TGTGCCAGCAGCTGGGACAGGGGGTCCACAGATACGCAGTATTTT
TRBV9	many	-	TRBJ1-1	CASSPVARHTEAFF	TGTGCCAGCAGCCCCGTTGCCCGTCACACTGAAGCTTTCTTT
TRBV19	-	TRBD2	TRBJ2-3	CTSRSGGADTQYF	TGTACCAGTAGGAGCGGGGGGGCAGATACGCAGTATTTT
TRBV9	once	-	TRBJ2-1	CASSPPPGEDGYFF	TGTGCCAGCAGCCCTCCTCCTGGTGAGGATGGCTACTTCTTC
TRBV2	once	-	TRBJ1-1	CASSVTSGVPYEEYF	TGTGCCAGCAGCGTGACTAGCGGAGTCCCCTACGAAGAGTACTTT
TRBV11-2	once	TRBD2	TRBJ2-7	CASSSPRLALYEQYF	TGTGCCAGCAGCTCCCCGAGACTAGCTTTATACGAGCAGTACTTC
TRBV7-3	once	-	TRBJ1-6	CASSYRDTPLYF	TGTGCCAGCAGCTACAGGGATACACCCCTCTACTTT
TRBV7-8	-	TRBD1	TRBJ1-2	CASSNGTGTGYGF	TGTGCCAGCAGCAACGGGACAGGGACCGGCTACGGCTTC
TRBV5-1	-	TRBD1	TRBJ1-6	CASSPGTGGVALHF	TGCGCCAGCAGCCCCGGGACAGGGGGAGTCGCCCTCCACTTT
TRBV20-1	few	TRBD1	TRBJ1-3	CSARDDRGPSSGNTIYF	TGCAGTGCTAGGGATGACAGGGGGCCAAGCTCTGGAAACACCATATATTTT
TRBV5-5	-	-	TRBJ1-2	CASSSDGSYTF	TGTGCCAGCAGCTCGGACGGGAGCTACACCTTC
TRBV18	-	-	TRBJ1-1	CASSRAGEGTEAFF	TGTGCCAGCTCACGCGCAGGGGAGGGGACTGAAGCTTTCTTT
TRBV5-1	many	-	TRBJ2-7	CASSLQRNSYEQYF	TGCGCCAGCAGCTTGCAACGGAACTCCTACGAGCAGTACTTC
TRBV20-1	once	-	TRBJ2-7	CSARGNRAKYEQYF	TGCAGTGCTAGAGGTAATAGGGCCAAATACGAGCAGTACTTC
TRBV7-9	-	-	TRBJ1-1	CASSPEGVQAEAFF	TGTGCCAGCAGCCCCGAGGGAGTTCAGGCTGAAGCTTTCTTT
TRBV14	-	TRBD1	TRBJ1-3	CASSLDRGPGNTIYF	TGTGCCAGCAGCCTCGACAGGGGCCCTGGAAACACCATATATTTT
TRBV19	-	-	TRBJ1-4	CASRELTEGVENLFF	TGTGCCAGTAGGGAATTGACAGAGGGGGTAGAAAATCTGTTTTTT
TRBV10-2	many	-	TRBJ2-3	CASRQEPTDTQYF	TGCGCCAGCCGCCAGGAGCCCACAGATACGCAGTATTTT
TRBV24-1	many	TRBD1	TRBJ2-5	CATSDRDRPQETQYF	TGTGCCACCAGTGACCGGGACAGGCCCCAAGAGACCCAGTACTTC